The sequence of this T cell receptor (beta chain) was determined in a study of blood T cell repertoires in COVID-19. Overall study context: Sources were T cells, B-cell-depleted T cells, or PBMCs; the material itself was cDNA or gDNA.

Enrolment of Seattle patients took place during active infection, and they were followed longitudinally. TCRdb keeps only in-frame clones here, not all; method: immunoSEQ multiplex PCR. The sample includes about 500,000 clones, roughly nine tenths seen only once; the top ten take roughly 7.4%. This receptor was identified in a woman aged 45-60 years with COVID-19, enrolled during active disease. Specimen: peripheral blood.

The CDR3 is CASSRGGGSTDTQYF. The CDR3 DNA is TGCGCCAGCAGCCGGGGCGGGGGGAGCACAGATACGCAGTATTTT. The chain links TRBV4-1 to TRBJ2-3; 8 bases line up with TRBD2. The germline V gene has CDR1 MGHRA and CDR2 YSYEKL. The length of the CDR3 is 15 residues. With V trimmed by 4 bases and J by 0 bases, 3 bases remained unmatched.